This TCR beta chain derives from a study of blood T cell repertoires in COVID-19. Trimming left V 0 bases short and J 9 bases short, with 10 bases between. The CDR3 totals 13 residues. Germline assignment: CDR1 SGHRS and CDR2 YFSETQ. Membership in each cohort depended on participant-reported clinical history. This table comes from immunoSEQ multiplex PCR, and its TCRdb copy is limited to in-frame clones, with some not included. The sample carries some 320,000 clones, about 89% recorded once. The rearrangement uses TRBV5-1 and TRBJ2-1, with D possibly matching TRBD1 (6 bases). Specimen: PBMCs or T cells enriched from blood (not recorded which). This TCR derives from a man aged 55 to 70 who had recovered from COVID-19. The CDR3 coding sequence is TGCGCCAGCAGCTTGGTGGTGGGGGCTGAGCAGTTCTTC. This sequence encodes CASSLVVGAEQFF.